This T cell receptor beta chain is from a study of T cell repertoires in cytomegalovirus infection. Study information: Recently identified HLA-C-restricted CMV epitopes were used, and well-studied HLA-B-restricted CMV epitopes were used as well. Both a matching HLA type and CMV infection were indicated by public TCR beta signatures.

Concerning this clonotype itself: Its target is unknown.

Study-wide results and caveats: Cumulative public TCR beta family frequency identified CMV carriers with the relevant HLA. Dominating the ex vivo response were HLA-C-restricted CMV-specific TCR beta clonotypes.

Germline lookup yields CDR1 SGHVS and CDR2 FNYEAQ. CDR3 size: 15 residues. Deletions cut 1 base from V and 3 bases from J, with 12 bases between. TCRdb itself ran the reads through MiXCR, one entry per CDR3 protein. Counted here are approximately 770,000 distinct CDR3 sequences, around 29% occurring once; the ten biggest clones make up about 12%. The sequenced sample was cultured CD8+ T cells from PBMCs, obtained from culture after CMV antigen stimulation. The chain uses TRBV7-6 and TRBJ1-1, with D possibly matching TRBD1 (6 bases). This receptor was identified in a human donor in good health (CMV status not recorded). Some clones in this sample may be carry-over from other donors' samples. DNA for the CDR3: TGTGCCAGCAGCTTAGTTCCAGGGGAGGACACTGAAGCTTTCTTT. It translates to CASSLVPGEDTEAFF.